This paragraph reports one TCR beta chain. The CDR3 contains 13 residues. Trimming took off 1 base at V and 4 bases at J, with 8 bases between the two ends. CDR1 and CDR2 (germline): SGHRS, YFSETQ. The data derive from a study of blood T cell repertoires in COVID-19. Produced via immunoSEQ multiplex PCR; TCRdb's table is partial and in-frame only. The sample lists roughly 290,000 clones; over 80% were seen once. This clonotype originated in a woman aged 50 to 60 with active or convalescent COVID-19. Sequences were obtained from peripheral blood. The chain uses TRBV5-1 and TRBJ2-5; a weak D match, TRBD2 (7 bases). The CDR3 loop is CASSLRGAETQYF. The CDR3 DNA follows: TGCGCCAGCAGCTTGCGGGGGGCAGAGACCCAGTACTTC.